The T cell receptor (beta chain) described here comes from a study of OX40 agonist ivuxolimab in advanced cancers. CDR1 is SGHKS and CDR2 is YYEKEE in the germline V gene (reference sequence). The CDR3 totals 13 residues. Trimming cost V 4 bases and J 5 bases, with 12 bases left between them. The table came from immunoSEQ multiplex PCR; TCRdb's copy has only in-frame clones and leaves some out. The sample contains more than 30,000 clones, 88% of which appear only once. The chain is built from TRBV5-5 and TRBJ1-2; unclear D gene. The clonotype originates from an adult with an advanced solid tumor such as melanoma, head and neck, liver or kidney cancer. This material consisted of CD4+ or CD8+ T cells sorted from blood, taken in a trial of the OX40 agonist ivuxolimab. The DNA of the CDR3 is TGTGCCAGCAGCCAAGGGTTGGGGTATGGCTACACCTTC. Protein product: CASSQGLGYGYTF.